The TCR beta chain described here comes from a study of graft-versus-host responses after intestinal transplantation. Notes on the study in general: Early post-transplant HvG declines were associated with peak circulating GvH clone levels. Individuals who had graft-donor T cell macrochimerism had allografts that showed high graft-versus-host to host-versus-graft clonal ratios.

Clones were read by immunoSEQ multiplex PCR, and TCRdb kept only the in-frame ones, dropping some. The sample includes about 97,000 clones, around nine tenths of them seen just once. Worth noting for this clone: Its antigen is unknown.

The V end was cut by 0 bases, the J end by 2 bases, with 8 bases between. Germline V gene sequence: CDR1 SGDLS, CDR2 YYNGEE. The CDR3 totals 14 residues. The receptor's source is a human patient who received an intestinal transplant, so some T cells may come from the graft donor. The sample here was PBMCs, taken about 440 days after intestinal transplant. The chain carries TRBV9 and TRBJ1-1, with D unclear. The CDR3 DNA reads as TGTGCCAGCAGCGTAGCCCTTTATAACACTGAAGCTTTCTTT. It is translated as CASSVALYNTEAFF.